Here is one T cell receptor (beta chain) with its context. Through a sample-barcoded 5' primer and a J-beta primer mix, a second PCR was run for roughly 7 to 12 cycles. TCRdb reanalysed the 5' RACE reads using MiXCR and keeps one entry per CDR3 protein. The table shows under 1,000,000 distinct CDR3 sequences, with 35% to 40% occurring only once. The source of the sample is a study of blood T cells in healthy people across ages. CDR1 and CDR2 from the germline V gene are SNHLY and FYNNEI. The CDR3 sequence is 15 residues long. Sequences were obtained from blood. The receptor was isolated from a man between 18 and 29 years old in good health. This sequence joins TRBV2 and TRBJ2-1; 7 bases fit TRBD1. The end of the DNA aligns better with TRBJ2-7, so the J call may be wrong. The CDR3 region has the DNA TGTGCCAGCAGAGACAGGGTAGTTTCCTACAATGAGCAGTACTTC. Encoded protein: CASRDRVVSYNEQYF.